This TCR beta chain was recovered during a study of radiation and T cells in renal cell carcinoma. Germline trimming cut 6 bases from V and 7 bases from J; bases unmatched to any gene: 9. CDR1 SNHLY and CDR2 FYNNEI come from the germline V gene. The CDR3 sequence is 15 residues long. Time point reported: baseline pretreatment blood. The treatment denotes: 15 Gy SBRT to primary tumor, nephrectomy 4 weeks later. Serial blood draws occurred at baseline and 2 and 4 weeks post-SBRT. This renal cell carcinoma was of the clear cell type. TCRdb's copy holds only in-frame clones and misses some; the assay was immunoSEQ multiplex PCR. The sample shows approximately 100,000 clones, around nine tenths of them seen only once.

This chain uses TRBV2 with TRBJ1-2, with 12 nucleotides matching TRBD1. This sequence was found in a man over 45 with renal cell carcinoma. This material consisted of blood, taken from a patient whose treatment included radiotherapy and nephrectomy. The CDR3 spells CASSGTGGTVRGYTF. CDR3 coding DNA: TGTGCCAGCAGCGGGACAGGGGGCACGGTTCGTGGCTACACCTTC.